This TCR beta chain stems from a study of OX40 agonist ivuxolimab in advanced cancers. The data were produced by immunoSEQ multiplex PCR, yet TCRdb's version contains in-frame clones alone and is incomplete. Seen here are some 44,000 clones, approximately 86% observed once, and the top ten hold less than 35%. The ends were cut back, 3 bases at V and 6 bases at J, with 15 bases in the middle. The germline CDR1 and CDR2 sequences are SGHAT and FQNNGV. CDR3 length: 14 amino acids. The sample was CD4+ or CD8+ T cells sorted from blood, taken in a trial of the OX40 agonist ivuxolimab. The TCR sequence derives from an adult with an advanced solid tumor such as melanoma, head and neck, liver or kidney cancer. The V call is TRBV11-2, the J call TRBJ2-7; D assignment may be TRBD1 or TRBD2 (7 bases each). In DNA form, the CDR3 reads TGTGCCAGCAGCTTTTCAGGGGGGGTGCCCGAGCAGTACTTC. Translation: CASSFSGGVPEQYF.